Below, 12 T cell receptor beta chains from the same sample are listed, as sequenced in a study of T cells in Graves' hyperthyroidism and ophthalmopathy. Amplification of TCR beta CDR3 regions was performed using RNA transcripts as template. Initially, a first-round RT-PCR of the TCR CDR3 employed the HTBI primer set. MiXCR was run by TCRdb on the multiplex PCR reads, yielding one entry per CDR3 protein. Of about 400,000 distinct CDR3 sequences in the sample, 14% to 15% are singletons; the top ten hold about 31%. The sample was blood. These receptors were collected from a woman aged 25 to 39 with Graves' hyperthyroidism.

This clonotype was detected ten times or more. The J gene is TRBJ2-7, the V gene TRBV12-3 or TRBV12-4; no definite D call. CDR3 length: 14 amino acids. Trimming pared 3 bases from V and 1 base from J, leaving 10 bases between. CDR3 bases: TGTGCCAGCAGTTTTGTTGGCCGTTCCTACGAGCAGTACTTC. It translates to CASSFVGRSYEQYF.

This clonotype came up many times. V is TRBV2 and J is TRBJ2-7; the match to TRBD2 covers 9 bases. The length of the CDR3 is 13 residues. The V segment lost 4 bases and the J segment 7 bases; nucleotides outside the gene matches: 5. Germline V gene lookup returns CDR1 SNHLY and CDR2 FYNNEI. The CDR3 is CASSVVAGDEQYF. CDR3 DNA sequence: TGTGCCAGCAGTGTGGTAGCGGGAGATGAGCAGTACTTC.

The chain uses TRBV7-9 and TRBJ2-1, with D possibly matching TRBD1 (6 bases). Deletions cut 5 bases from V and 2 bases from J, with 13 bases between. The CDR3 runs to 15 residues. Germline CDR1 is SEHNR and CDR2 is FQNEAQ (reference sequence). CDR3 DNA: TGTGCCAGCAGCCCGGACAGATATACCTACAATGAGCAGTTCTTC. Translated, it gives CASSPDRYTYNEQFF.

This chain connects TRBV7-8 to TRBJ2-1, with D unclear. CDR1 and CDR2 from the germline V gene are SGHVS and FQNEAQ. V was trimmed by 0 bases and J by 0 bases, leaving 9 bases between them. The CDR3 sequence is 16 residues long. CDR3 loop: CASSLAQDTSYNEQFF. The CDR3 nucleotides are TGTGCCAGCAGCTTAGCGCAGGATACCTCCTACAATGAGCAGTTCTTC.

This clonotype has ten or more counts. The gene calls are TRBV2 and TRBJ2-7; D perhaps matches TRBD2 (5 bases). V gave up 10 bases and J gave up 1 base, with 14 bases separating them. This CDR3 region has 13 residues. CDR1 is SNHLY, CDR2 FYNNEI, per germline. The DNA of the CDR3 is TGTGCCACCTCCCTAGCAGTTTCCTACGAGCAGTACTTC. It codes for CATSLAVSYEQYF.

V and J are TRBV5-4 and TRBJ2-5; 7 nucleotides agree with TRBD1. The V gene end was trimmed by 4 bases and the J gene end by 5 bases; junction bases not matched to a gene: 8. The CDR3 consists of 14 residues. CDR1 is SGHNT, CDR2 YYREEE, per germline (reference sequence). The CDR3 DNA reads TGTGCCAGCAGCGCACCGGGACAGCACGAGACCCAGTACTTC. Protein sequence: CASSAPGQHETQYF.

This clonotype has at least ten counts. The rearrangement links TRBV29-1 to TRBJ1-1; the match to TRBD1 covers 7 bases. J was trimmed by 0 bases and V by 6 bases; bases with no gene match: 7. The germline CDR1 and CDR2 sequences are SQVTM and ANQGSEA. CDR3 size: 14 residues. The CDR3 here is CSVNRGGMNTEAFF. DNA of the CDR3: TGCAGCGTGAACAGGGGCGGGATGAACACTGAAGCTTTCTTT. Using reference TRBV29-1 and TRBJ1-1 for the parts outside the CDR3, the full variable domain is SAVISQKPSRDICQRGTSLTIQCQVDSQVTMMFWYRQQPGQSLTLIATANQGSEATYESGFVIDKFPISRPNLTFSTLTVSNMSPEDSSIYLCSVNRGGMNTEAFFGQGTRLTVV.

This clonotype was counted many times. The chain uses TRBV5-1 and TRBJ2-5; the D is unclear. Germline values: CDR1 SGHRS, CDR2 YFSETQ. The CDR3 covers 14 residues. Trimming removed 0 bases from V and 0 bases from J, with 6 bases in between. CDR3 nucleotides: TGCGCCAGCAGCTTGGGGTCGTACCAAGAGACCCAGTACTTC. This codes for CASSLGSYQETQYF.

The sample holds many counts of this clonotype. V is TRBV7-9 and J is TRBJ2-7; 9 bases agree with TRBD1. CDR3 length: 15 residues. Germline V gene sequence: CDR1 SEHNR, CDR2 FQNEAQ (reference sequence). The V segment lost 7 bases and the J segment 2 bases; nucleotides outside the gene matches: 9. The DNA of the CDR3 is TGTGCCAGCACCTCCGGGACAGGGCCTACCTACGAGCAGTACTTC. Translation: CASTSGTGPTYEQYF.

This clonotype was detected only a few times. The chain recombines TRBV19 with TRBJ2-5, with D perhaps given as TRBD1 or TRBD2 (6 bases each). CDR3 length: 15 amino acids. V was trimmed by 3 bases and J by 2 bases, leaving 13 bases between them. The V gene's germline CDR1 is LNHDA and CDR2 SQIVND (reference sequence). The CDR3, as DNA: TGTGCCAGTAGTATTTTGGGGGGCCGGCAAGAGACCCAGTACTTC. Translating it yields CASSILGGRQETQYF.

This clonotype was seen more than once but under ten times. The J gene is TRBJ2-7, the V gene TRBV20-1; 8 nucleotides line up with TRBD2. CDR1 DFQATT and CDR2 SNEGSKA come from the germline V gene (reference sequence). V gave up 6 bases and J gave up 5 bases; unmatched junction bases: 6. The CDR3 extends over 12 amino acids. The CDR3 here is CSAGREAHEQYF. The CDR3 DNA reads TGCAGTGCCGGGCGGGAGGCCCACGAGCAGTACTTC.

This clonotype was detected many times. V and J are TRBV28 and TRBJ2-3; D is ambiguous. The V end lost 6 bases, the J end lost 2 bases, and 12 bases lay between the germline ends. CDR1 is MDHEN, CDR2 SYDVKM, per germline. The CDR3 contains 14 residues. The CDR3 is CASRSPALTDTQYF. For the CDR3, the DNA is TGTGCCAGCAGGTCTCCGGCCCTCACAGATACGCAGTATTTT.